Below are 2 T cell receptor beta chains sequenced from a single sample in a study of T cell responses to AZD1222 COVID-19 vaccine. The data were produced by immunoSEQ multiplex PCR, yet TCRdb's version contains in-frame clones alone and is incomplete. The sample lists 120,000 to 150,000 clones; 93% were seen once. The sequences come from peripheral blood, collected on day 0 of AZD1222 vaccination. These receptors all come from an adult in good health.

V gene TRBV3-1 (or the pseudogene TRBV3-2) combines with J gene TRBJ2-5; 10 positions match TRBD1. The germline gives CDR1 LGHDT, CDR2 YNNKEL (reference sequence). CDR3 size: 15 residues. The junction had 2 bases not matched to a gene; V was cut back by 4 bases and J by 0 bases. CDR3 amino acids: CASSPGQGYQETQYF. The CDR3 nucleotides read TGTGCCAGCAGCCCGGGACAGGGGTACCAAGAGACCCAGTACTTC.

CDR3 protein: CASSFGGVNTEAFF. The CDR3 region has the DNA TGTGCCAGCAGTTTTGGGGGCGTTAACACTGAAGCTTTCTTT. The chain combines TRBV27 with TRBJ1-1, with a tentative D call TRBD1 (6 bases). The CDR3 has 14 amino acids. With 3 bases removed from V and 2 bases from J, the gap between germline ends came to 10 bases. Germline CDR1 is MNHEY and CDR2 is SMNVEV (reference sequence).